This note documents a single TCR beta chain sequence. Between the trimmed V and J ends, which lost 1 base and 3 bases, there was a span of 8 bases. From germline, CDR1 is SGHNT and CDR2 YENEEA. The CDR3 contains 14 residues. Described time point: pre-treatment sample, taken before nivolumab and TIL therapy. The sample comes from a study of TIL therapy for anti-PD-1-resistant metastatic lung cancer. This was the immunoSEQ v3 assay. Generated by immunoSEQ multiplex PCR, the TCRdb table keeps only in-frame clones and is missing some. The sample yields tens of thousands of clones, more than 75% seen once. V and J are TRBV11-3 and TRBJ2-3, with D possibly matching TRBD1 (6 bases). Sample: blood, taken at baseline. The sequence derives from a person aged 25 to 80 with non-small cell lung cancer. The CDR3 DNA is TGTGCCAGCAGCTTAGGGGACACAACAGATACGCAGTATTTT. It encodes CASSLGDTTDTQYF.